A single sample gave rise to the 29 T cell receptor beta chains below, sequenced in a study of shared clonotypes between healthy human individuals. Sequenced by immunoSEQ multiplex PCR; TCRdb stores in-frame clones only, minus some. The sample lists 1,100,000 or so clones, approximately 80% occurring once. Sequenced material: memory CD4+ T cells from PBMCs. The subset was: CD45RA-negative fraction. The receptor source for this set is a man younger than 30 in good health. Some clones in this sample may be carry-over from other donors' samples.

The CDR3, as DNA: TGTGCCAGCAGCTTAGATCGCATACTGGTAGAGACCCAGTACTTC. It specifies CASSLDRILVETQYF. This chain links TRBV7-6 with TRBJ2-5; no firm D call. V was clipped by 1 base and J by 4 bases, with 13 bases between them. CDR3 size: 15 residues. Germline V gene data show CDR1 as SGHVS and CDR2 as FNYEAQ.

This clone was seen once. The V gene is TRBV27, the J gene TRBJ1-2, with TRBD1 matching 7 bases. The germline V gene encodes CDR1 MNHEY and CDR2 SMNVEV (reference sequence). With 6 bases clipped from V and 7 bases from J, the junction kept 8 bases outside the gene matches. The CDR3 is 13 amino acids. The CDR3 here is CASSQTGRSGYTF. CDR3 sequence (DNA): TGTGCCAGCAGCCAGACAGGGAGAAGTGGCTACACCTTC.

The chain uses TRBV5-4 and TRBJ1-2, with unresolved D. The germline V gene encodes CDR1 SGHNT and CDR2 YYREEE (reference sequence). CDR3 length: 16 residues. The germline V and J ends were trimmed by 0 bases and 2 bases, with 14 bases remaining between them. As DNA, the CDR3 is TGTGCCAGCAGCTTGGATGGAAGGCGGATAAACTATGGCTACACCTTC. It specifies CASSLDGRRINYGYTF.

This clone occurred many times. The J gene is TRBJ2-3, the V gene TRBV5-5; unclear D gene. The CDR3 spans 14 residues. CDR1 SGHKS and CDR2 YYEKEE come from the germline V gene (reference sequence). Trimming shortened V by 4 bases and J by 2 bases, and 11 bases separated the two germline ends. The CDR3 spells CASSPGSVTDTQYF. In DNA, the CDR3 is TGTGCCAGCAGCCCGGGTTCGGTCACAGATACGCAGTATTTT.

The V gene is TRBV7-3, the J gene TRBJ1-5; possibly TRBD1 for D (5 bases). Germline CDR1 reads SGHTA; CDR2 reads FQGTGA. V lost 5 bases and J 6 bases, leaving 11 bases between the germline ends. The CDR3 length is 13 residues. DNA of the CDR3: TGTGCCAGCAGCCCTGGGGCGGGTCAGCCCCAGCATTTT. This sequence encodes CASSPGAGQPQHF. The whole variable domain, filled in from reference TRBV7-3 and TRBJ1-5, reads GAGVSQTPSNKVTEKGKYVELRCDPISGHTALYWYRQSLGQGPEFLIYFQGTGAADDSGLPNDRFFAVRPEGSVSTLKIQRTERGDSAVYLCASSPGAGQPQHFGDGTRLSIL.

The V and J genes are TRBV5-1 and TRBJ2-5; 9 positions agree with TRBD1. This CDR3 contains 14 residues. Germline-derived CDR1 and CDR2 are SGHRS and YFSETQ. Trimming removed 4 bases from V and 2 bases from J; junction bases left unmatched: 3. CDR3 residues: CASSGQGWQETQYF. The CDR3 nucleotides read TGCGCCAGCAGCGGACAGGGGTGGCAAGAGACCCAGTACTTC.

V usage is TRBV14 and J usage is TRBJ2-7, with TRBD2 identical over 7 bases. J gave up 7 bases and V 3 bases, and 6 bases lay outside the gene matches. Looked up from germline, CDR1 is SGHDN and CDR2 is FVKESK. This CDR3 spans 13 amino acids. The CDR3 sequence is CASSHAGVGEQYF. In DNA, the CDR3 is TGTGCCAGCAGCCACGCGGGAGTGGGGGAGCAGTACTTC.

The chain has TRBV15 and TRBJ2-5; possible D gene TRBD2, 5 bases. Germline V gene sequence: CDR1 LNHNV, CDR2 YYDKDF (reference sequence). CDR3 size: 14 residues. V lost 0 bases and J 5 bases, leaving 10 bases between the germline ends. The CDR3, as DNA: TGTGCCACCAGCAGAGATACACGCGGGGAGACCCAGTACTTC. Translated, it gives CATSRDTRGETQYF.

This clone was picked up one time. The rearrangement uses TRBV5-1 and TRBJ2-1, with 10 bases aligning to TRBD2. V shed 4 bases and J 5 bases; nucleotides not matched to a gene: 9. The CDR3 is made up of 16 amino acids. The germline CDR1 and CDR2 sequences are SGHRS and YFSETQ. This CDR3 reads CASSAGGTSANNEQFF. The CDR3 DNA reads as TGCGCCAGCAGCGCCGGTGGGACTAGCGCCAACAATGAGCAGTTCTTC.

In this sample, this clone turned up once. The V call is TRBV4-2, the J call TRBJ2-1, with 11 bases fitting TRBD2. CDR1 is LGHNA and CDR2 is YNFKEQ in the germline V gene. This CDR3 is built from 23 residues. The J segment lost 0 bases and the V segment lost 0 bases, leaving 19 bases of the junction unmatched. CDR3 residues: CASSQDPTFSGRAYRGSYNEQFF. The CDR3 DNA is TGTGCCAGCAGCCAAGACCCTACCTTTAGCGGGAGGGCGTATAGAGGCTCCTACAATGAGCAGTTCTTC.

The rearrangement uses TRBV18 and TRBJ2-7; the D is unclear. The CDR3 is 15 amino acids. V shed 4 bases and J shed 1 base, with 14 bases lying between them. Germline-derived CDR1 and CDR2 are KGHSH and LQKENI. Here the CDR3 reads CASSQTPPGSYEQYF. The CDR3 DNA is TGTGCCAGCTCACAGACGCCGCCTGGGTCCTACGAGCAGTACTTC.

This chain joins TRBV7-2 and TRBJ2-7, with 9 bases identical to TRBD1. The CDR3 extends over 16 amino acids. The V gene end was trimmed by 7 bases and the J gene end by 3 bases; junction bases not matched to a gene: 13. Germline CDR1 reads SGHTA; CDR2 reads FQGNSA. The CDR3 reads CASTTITGGAHYEQYF. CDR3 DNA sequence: TGTGCCAGCACTACCATAACAGGGGGCGCCCACTACGAGCAGTACTTC.

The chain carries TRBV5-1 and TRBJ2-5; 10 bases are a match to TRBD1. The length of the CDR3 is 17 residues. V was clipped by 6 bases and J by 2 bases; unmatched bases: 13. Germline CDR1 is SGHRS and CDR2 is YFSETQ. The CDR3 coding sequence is TGCGCCAGCAAACCCACACGGACAGGGGGACCTCAAGAGACCCAGTACTTC. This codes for CASKPTRTGGPQETQYF.

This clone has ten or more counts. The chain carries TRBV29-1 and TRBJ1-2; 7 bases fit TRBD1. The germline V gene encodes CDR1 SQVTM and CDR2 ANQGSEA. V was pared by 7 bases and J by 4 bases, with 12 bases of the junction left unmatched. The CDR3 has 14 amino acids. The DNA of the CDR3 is TGCAGCGGGTCGACAGGGACCGTCGGCTATGGCTACACCTTC. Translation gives CSGSTGTVGYGYTF.

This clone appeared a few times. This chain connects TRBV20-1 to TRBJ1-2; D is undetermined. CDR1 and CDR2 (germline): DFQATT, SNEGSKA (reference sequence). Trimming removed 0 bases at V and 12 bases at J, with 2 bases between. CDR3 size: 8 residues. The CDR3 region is CSARENTF. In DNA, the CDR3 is TGCAGTGCTAGAGAAAACACCTTC.

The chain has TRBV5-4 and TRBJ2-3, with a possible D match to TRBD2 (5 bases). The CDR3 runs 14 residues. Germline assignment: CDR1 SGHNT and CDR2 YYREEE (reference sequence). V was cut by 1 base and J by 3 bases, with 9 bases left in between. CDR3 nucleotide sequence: TGTGCCAGCAGCTTGTATCCGGGAACAGATACGCAGTATTTT. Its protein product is CASSLYPGTDTQYF.

The CDR3 DNA sequence: TGTGCCAGCAGCACAGGCCCGAACACTGAAGCTTTCTTT. Protein product: CASSTGPNTEAFF. J is TRBJ1-1 and V is TRBV9; tentatively, D is TRBD1 (5 bases). V shed 4 bases and J shed 1 base, with 8 bases lying between them. This CDR3 region has 13 residues. Germline CDR1 SGDLS, CDR2 YYNGEE.

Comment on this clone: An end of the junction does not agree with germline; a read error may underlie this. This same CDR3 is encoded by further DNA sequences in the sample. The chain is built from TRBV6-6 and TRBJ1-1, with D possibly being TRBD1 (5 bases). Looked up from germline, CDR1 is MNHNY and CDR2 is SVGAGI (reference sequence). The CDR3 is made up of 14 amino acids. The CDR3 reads CASSPGGMNTEAFF. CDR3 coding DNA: TGTGCCAGCAGCCCCGGGGGGATGAACACCGAAGCTTTCTTT.

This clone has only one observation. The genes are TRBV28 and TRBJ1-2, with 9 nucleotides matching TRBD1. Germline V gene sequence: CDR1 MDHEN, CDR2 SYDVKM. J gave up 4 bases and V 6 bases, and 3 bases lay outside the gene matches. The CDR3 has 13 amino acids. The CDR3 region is CASRGQGFYGYTF. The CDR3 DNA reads TGTGCCAGCAGGGGACAGGGATTCTATGGCTACACCTTC.

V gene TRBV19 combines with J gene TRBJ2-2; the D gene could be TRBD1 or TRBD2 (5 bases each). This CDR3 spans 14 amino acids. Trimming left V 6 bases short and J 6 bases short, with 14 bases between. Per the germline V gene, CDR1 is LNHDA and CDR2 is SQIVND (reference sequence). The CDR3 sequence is CASRPQGVPGELFF. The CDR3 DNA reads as TGTGCCAGTAGACCCCAGGGAGTCCCCGGGGAGCTGTTTTTT.

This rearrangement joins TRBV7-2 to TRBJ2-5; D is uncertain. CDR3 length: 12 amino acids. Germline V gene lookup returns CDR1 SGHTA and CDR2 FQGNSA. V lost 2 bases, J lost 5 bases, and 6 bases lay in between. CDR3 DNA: TGTGCCAGCAGCTTAAAGGTGGAGACCCAGTACTTC. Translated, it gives CASSLKVETQYF.

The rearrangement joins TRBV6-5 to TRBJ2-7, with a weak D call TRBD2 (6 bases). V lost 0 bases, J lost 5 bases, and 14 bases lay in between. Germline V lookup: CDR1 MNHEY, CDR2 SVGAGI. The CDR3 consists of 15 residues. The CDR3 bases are TGTGCCAGCAGTTACTCCGGGACTCATGGAGACGAGCAGTACTTC. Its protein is CASSYSGTHGDEQYF.

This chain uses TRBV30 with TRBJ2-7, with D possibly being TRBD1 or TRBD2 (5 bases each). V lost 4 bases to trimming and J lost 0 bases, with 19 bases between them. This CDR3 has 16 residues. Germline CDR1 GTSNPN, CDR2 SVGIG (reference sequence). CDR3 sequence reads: CAWTPTGAGPSYEQYF. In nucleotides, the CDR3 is TGTGCCTGGACCCCGACCGGGGCAGGGCCCTCCTACGAGCAGTACTTC.

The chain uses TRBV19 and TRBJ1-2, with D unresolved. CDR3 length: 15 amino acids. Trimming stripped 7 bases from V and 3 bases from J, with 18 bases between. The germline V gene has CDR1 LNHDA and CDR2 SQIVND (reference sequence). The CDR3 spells CASNTIDGRYYGYTF. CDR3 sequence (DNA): TGTGCCAGTAATACTATCGACGGGCGATACTATGGCTACACCTTC.

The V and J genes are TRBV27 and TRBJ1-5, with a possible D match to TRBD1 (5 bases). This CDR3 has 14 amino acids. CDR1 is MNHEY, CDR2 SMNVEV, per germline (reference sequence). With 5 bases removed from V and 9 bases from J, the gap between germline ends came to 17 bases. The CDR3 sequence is CASSPRQTTSPQHF. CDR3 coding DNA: TGTGCCAGCAGTCCCAGACAGACTACCTCGCCCCAGCATTTT.

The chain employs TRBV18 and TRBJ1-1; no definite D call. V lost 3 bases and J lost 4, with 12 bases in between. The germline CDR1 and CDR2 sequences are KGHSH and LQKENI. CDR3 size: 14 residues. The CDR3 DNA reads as TGTGCCAGCTCACCTCTGAGGGCTCCCACTGAAGCTTTCTTT. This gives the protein CASSPLRAPTEAFF. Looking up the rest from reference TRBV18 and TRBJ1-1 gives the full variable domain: NAGVMQNPRHLVRRRGQEARLRCSPMKGHSHVYWYRQLPEEGLKFMVYLQKENIIDESGMPKERFSAEFPKEGPSILRIQQVVRGDSAAYFCASSPLRAPTEAFFGQGTRLTVV.

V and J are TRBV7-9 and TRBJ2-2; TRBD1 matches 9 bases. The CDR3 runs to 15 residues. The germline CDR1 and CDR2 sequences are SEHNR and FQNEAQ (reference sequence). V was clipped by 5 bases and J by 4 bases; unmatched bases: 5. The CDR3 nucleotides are TGTGCCAGCAGCAACAGGGGGCTTGGCACCGGGGAGCTGTTTTTT. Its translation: CASSNRGLGTGELFF. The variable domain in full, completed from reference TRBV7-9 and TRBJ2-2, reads DTGVSQNPRHKITKRGQNVTFRCDPISEHNRLYWYRQTLGQGPEFLTYFQNEAQLEKSRLLSDRFSAERPKGSFSTLEIQRTEQGDSAMYLCASSNRGLGTGELFFGEGSRLTVL.

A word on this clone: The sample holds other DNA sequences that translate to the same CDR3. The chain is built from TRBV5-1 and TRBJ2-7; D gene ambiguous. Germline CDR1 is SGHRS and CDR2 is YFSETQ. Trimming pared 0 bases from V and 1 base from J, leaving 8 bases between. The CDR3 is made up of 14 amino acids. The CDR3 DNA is TGCGCCAGCAGCTTGGCCGCCAGTTCCTACGAGCAGTACTTC. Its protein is CASSLAASSYEQYF. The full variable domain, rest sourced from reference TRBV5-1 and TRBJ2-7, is KAGVTQTPRYLIKTRGQQVTLSCSPISGHRSVSWYQQTPGQGLQFLFEYFSETQRNKGNFPGRFSGRQFSNSRSEMNVSTLELGDSALYLCASSLAASSYEQYFGPGTRLTVT.

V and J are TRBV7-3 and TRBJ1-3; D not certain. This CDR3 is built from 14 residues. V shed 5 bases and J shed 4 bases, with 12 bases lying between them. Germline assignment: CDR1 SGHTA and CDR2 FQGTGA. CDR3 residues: CASSASGGGNTIYF. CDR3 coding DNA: TGTGCCAGCAGCGCCTCAGGAGGAGGAAACACCATATATTTT. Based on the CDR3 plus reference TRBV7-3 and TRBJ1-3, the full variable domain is GAGVSQTPSNKVTEKGKYVELRCDPISGHTALYWYRQSLGQGPEFLIYFQGTGAADDSGLPNDRFFAVRPEGSVSTLKIQRTERGDSAVYLCASSASGGGNTIYFGEGSWLTVV.